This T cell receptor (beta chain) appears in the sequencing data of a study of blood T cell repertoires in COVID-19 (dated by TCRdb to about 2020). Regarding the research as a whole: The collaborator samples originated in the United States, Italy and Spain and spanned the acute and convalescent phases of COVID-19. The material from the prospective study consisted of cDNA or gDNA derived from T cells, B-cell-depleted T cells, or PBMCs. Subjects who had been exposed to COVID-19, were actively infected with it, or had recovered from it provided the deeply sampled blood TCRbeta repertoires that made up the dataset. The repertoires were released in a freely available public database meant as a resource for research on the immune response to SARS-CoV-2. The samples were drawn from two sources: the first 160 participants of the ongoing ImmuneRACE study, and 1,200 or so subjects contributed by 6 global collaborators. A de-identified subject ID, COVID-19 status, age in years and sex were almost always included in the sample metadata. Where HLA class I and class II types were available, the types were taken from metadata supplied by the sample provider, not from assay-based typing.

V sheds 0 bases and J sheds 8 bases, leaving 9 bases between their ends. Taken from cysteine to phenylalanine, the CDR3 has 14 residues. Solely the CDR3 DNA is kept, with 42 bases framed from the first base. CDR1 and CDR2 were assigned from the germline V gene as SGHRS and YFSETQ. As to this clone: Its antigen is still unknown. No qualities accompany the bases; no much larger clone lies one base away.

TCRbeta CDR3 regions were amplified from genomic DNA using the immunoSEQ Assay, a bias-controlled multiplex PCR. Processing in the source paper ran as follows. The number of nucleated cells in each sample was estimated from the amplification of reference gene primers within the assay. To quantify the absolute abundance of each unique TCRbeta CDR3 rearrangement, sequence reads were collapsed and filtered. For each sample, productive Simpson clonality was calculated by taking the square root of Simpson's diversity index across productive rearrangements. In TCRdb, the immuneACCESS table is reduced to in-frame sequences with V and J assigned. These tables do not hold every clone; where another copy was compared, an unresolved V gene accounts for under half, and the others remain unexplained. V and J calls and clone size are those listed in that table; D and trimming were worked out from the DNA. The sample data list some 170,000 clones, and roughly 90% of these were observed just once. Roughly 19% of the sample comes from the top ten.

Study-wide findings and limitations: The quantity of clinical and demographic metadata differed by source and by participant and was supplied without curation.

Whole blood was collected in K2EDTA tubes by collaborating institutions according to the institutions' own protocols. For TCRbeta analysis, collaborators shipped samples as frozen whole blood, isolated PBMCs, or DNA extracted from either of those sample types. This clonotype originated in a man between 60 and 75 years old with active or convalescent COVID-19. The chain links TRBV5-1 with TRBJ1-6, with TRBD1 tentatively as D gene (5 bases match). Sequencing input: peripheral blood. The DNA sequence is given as TGCGCCAGCAGCTTGGAAGGGGTTGATTCACCCCTCCACTTT. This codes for CASSLEGVDSPLHF.